The 2 T cell receptor beta chains below were found in one sample sequenced in a study of blood T cell repertoires in COVID-19. Method: immunoSEQ multiplex PCR; TCRdb's copy keeps in-frame clones and lacks some. The sample comprises approximately 89,000 clones, nearly 90% of which are singletons, and 3.5% to 5.5% rests with the top ten. The sequenced sample consisted of peripheral blood. These receptor sequences come from a man between 65 and 79 years old with acute or convalescent COVID-19.

The rearrangement links TRBV6-5 to TRBJ1-2, with 10 positions matching TRBD1. V dropped 5 bases and J dropped 2; count of bases not matched to a gene: 5. Germline lookup yields CDR1 MNHEY and CDR2 SVGAGI. The CDR3 sequence is 15 residues long. The CDR3, as DNA: TGTGCCAGCAGTAAGCGACAGGGGGCGAACTATGGCTACACCTTC. Translation gives CASSKRQGANYGYTF.

This chain uses TRBV10-3 with TRBJ1-6, with TRBD1 identical over 8 bases. Germline V gives CDR1 ENHRY, CDR2 SYGVKD. Trimming took 4 bases from V and 6 from J; bases not matched to a gene: 8. The CDR3 is 16 amino acids. This CDR3 reads CAISAPDRDSNSPLHF. As DNA, the CDR3 is TGTGCCATCAGTGCCCCGGACAGGGATAGTAATTCACCCCTCCACTTT.